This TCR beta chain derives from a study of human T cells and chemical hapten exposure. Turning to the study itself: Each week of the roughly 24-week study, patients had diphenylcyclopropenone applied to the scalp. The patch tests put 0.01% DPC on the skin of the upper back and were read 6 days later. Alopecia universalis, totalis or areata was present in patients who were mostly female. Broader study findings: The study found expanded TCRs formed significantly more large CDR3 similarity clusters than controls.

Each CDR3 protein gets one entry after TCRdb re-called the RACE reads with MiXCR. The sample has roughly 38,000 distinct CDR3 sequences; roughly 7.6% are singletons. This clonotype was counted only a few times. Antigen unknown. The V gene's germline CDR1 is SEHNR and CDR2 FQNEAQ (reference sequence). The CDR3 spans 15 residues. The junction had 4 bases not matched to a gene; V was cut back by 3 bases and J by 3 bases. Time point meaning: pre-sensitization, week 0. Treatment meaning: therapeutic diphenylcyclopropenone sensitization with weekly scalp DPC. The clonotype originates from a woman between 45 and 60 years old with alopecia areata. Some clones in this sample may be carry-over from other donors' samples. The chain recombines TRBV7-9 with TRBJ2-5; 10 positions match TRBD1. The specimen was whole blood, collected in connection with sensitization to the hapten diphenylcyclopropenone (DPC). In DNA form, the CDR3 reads TGTGCCAGCAGCTTCCAGACAGGGGGCGAAGAGACCCAGTACTTC. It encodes CASSFQTGGEETQYF.